This section outlines one T cell receptor beta chain sequence together with its context. This entry comes from a study of T cells in Graves' hyperthyroidism and ophthalmopathy. It was RNA transcripts that yielded the amplified TCR beta CDR3 regions. TCR CDR3 regions were first amplified by RT-PCR with HTBI primers. Via MiXCR, TCRdb re-called the multiplex PCR reads, giving one row per CDR3 protein. The sample has approximately 560,000 distinct CDR3 sequences; 15% to 17% are singletons. This CDR3 comprises 16 residues. Per the germline V gene, CDR1 is MNHNS and CDR2 is SASEGT. The junction had 6 bases not matched to a gene; V was cut back by 6 bases and J by 0 bases.

The receptor's source is a woman aged 25-40 years with Graves' hyperthyroidism. The sequenced material came from blood. This chain links TRBV6-1 with TRBJ2-5; TRBD2 aligns across 11 bases. The CDR3 here is CASSPLAGVYQETQYF. In DNA, the CDR3 is TGTGCCAGCAGCCCACTAGCGGGAGTGTACCAAGAGACCCAGTACTTC.